These 15 T cell receptor beta chains originate from one sample sequenced in a study of response to subunit inactivated influenza vaccine (dated by TCRdb to between 2018 and 2020). The library was made by RT-PCR. The run used an Illumina HiSeq 2500. Using fastp at Q25 and MiXCR, TCRdb reprocessed the public reads and kept productive beta chains. Every CDR3 protein is listed once, alongside the most common genes and DNA of its rows. The sample profile shows 500,000 to 750,000 distinct CDR3 sequences; 11% to 15% of them were found once. Around 10% of the sample lies in the top ten. Source: PBMCs from blood, taken about 12 days after vaccination. These receptors all stem from a middle-aged man who received an inactivated influenza vaccine. Donor details come from another sample of the same person, matched by shared clones.

This clonotype was seen more than once but under ten times. This rearrangement joins TRBV20-1 to TRBJ2-3; either TRBD1 or TRBD2 may fit D (5 bases each). CDR3 length: 14 residues. Trimming removed 5 bases at V and 0 bases at J, with 12 bases between. CDR1 and CDR2 from the germline V gene are DFQATT and SNEGSKA (reference sequence). In DNA form, the CDR3 reads TGCAGTGCTCCGGGGCAGCGTAGCACAGATACGCAGTATTTT. Amino acid sequence: CSAPGQRSTDTQYF.

The sample holds a few counts of this clonotype. This sequence joins TRBV6-6 and TRBJ1-6, with a tentative D call TRBD1 (5 bases). Germline V gives CDR1 MNHNY, CDR2 SVGAGI (reference sequence). V was cut by 6 bases and J by 8 bases, with 11 bases left in between. The CDR3 has 13 amino acids. The CDR3 DNA sequence: TGTGCCAGCAGGGCAGGGTCGGATTCACCCCTCCACTTT. Translation: CASRAGSDSPLHF.

Written as DNA, the CDR3 is TGTGCCAGCAGTTACAGAGGGAGTTTACGGGGGCGAATTTCCGATACGCAGTATTTT. It codes for CASSYRGSLRGRISDTQYF. The genes are TRBV6-2 or TRBV6-3 and TRBJ2-3; D may be TRBD1 or TRBD2 (6 bases each). From germline, CDR1 is MNHEY and CDR2 SVGEGT. CDR3 length equals 19 residues. V shed 2 bases and J shed 6 bases, with 27 bases lying between them.

The chain joins TRBV3-1 to TRBJ1-2, with D unclear. The germline gives CDR1 LGHDT, CDR2 YNNKEL (reference sequence). CDR3 length equals 12 residues. With 3 bases removed from V and 8 bases from J, the gap between germline ends came to 10 bases. CDR3 sequence reads: CASSQARRGYTF. The CDR3, as DNA: TGTGCCAGCAGCCAGGCCAGGCGGGGCTACACCTTC.

This clonotype was counted between two and nine times. The J gene is TRBJ2-3, the V gene TRBV15, with D possibly TRBD2 on 6 matching bases. The germline gives CDR1 LNHNV, CDR2 YYDKDF (reference sequence). The length of the CDR3 is 16 residues. V lost 5 bases and J 3 bases, leaving 18 bases between the germline ends. This CDR3 reads CATSLGLASETDTQYF. CDR3 in DNA: TGTGCCACCAGCCTAGGGTTGGCTAGCGAAACAGATACGCAGTATTTT.

This chain joins TRBV28 and TRBJ2-4; D gene ambiguous. The CDR3 contains 13 residues. From germline, CDR1 is MDHEN and CDR2 SYDVKM. With 6 bases removed from V and 4 bases from J, the gap between germline ends came to 10 bases. The chain's CDR3 is CASSSGPKNIQYF. CDR3 bases: TGTGCCAGCAGCTCCGGGCCAAAAAACATTCAGTACTTC.

In this sample, this clonotype is medium-sized. The rearrangement links TRBV29-1 to TRBJ2-7; D remains unclear. The CDR3 has 15 amino acids. In germline, CDR1 is SQVTM, CDR2 ANQGSEA. The V end lost 2 bases, the J end lost 1 base, and 15 bases lay between the germline ends. Here the CDR3 reads CSVERVRDKSYEQYF. The CDR3 DNA sequence: TGCAGCGTTGAAAGGGTAAGGGATAAGTCCTACGAGCAGTACTTC.

This clonotype was seen repeatedly, ten times or more. The genes are TRBV9 and TRBJ2-1; a weak D match, TRBD2 (5 bases). V was pared by 0 bases and J by 3 bases, with 10 bases between. The CDR3 consists of 15 residues. CDR1 is SGDLS and CDR2 is YYNGEE in the germline V gene. The DNA of the CDR3 is TGTGCCAGCAGCGTAGTGGTGGGAGACTACAATGAGCAGTTCTTC. Residues: CASSVVVGDYNEQFF.

This clonotype appeared many times. The junction does not match germline at one end; this may be a read error. As DNA, the CDR3 is TGCGCCAGCAGCCGGACTAGCGGGGGGTACAATGAGCAGTTCTTC. Its protein product is CASSRTSGGYNEQFF. V usage is TRBV7-2 and J usage is TRBJ2-1; 14 nucleotides line up with TRBD2. This CDR3 comprises 15 residues. Germline CDR1 reads SGHTA; CDR2 reads FQGNSA.

The genes are TRBV5-6 and TRBJ2-7; perhaps TRBD2 as D (6 bases). Trimming cost V 4 bases and J 7 bases, with 15 bases left between them. CDR1 is SGHDT and CDR2 is YYEEEE in the germline V gene. The CDR3 loop spans 13 amino acids. Written as DNA, the CDR3 is TGTGCCAGCAGCCCGGAATGGGGGGATGAGCAGTACTTC. Amino acids: CASSPEWGDEQYF.

This chain connects TRBV27 to TRBJ2-7; D remains ambiguous. V was pared by 4 bases and J by 6 bases, with 10 bases between. This CDR3 is 12 amino acids long. Germline V gene sequence: CDR1 MNHEY, CDR2 SMNVEV (reference sequence). CDR3 loop: CASSYREGEQYF. The CDR3 coding sequence is TGTGCCAGCAGTTATAGGGAAGGCGAGCAGTACTTC.

This clonotype was seen at least ten times. The chain recombines TRBV12-3 or TRBV12-4 with TRBJ2-3; the match to TRBD1 covers 7 bases. The CDR3 totals 14 residues. Unmatched junction bases numbered 6, after V lost 7 bases and J lost 2 bases. In DNA, the CDR3 is TGTGCCAGCATCCAGGGACAGATCACAGATACGCAGTATTTT. Translated, it gives CASIQGQITDTQYF.

This clonotype was counted only a few times. The chain is built from TRBV20-1 and TRBJ2-7; 11 bases are shared with TRBD2. After removal of 2 bases from V and 2 bases from J, the junction contained 5 bases not matched to a gene. Germline-derived CDR1 and CDR2 are DFQATT and SNEGSKA (reference sequence). The CDR3 covers 15 residues. CDR3 region: CSARSLAGGTYEQYF. The DNA of the CDR3 is TGCAGTGCTAGAAGTCTAGCGGGAGGAACCTACGAGCAGTACTTC.

In this sample, this clonotype turned up a few times. The chain links TRBV5-6 to TRBJ2-1, with D possibly matching TRBD1 (6 bases). The CDR3 is 16 residues long. CDR1 is SGHDT and CDR2 is YYEEEE in the germline V gene. Between the trimmed V and J ends, which lost 0 bases and 9 bases, there was a span of 19 bases. CDR3 sequence (DNA): TGTGCCAGCAGCTTGGGTACAGGGCACTTAATCAGTGAGCAGTTCTTC. It encodes CASSLGTGHLISEQFF. Complete variable domain (other parts from reference TRBV5-6 and TRBJ2-1): DAGVTQSPTHLIKTRGQQVTLRCSPKSGHDTVSWYQQALGQGPQFIFQYYEEEERQRGNFPDRFSGHQFPNYSSELNVNALLLGDSALYLCASSLGTGHLISEQFFGPGTRLTVL.

Only a few counts were recorded for this clonotype. The chain links TRBV7-9 to TRBJ1-2; D uncertain. V lost 1 base and J 0 bases, leaving 9 bases between the germline ends. CDR1 SEHNR and CDR2 FQNEAQ come from the germline V gene (reference sequence). The CDR3 runs 15 residues. For the CDR3, the DNA is TGTGCCAGCAGCTTAGGAACAGCCGCTAACTATGGCTACACCTTC. This codes for CASSLGTAANYGYTF.